This T cell receptor (beta chain) was observed in a study of blood T cells in healthy people across ages. With regard to this clonotype: Sequence at one end of the junction differs from germline and may be a read error.

Combining a sample-barcoded 5' primer with a J-beta primer mix, a second PCR ran for 7 to 11 cycles. TCRdb recomputed calls from the 5' RACE reads with MiXCR, one row per CDR3 protein. The data hold 1.5 million to 2 million distinct CDR3 sequences, with roughly 49% observed a single time. The CDR3 runs 16 residues. CDR1 is LNHNV, CDR2 YYDKDF, per germline (reference sequence). The receptor was isolated from a woman aged 35 to 49 in good health. The sequenced material came from blood. The chain recombines TRBV15 with TRBJ2-7; a possible D gene is TRBD2 (7 bases). CDR3 protein: CASSRGWGGITYEQYF. CDR3 DNA sequence: TGTGCCTCCAGCAGAGGGTGGGGGGGCATTACCTACGAGCAGTACTTC.